These 12 T cell receptor beta chains were sequenced from one sample in a study of OX40 agonist ivuxolimab in advanced cancers. Library prep was done by the immunoSEQ multiplex PCR assay. TCRdb obtained this table from immuneACCESS and retained in-frame rearrangements with V and J assigned. These tables miss some clones; where compared with another copy, unresolved V genes account for less than half of the shortfall, and the remainder is unexplained. The sample has roughly 43,000 clones on record, about four fifths of them singletons. About 1.8% of the sample is held by the ten biggest clonotypes. The sequenced sample was CD4+ or CD8+ T cells sorted from blood, obtained in a trial of the OX40 agonist ivuxolimab. Receptors were obtained from an adult with an advanced solid tumor such as melanoma, head and neck, liver or kidney cancer.

This chain joins TRBV18 and TRBJ2-3; D might be TRBD1 (6 bases). Trimming removed 0 bases from V and 3 bases from J, with 10 bases in between. CDR1 is KGHSH and CDR2 is LQKENI in the germline V gene. CDR3 length equals 15 residues. CDR3 protein: CASSPPHRVTDTQYF. The CDR3 DNA reads TGTGCCAGCTCACCACCTCACAGGGTTACAGATACGCAGTATTTT.

The V gene is TRBV21-1, the J gene TRBJ2-1; the D call of TRBD2 is as the table states it, not checked on the DNA. TRBV21-1 is listed as a pseudogene. The CDR3 contains 16 residues. CDR3: CASSHEGTSGYNEQFF. The CDR3 DNA is TGTGCCAGCAGCCACGAGGGGACTAGCGGATACAATGAGCAGTTCTTC.

The rearrangement links TRBV7-9 to TRBJ2-1; 7 nucleotides line up with TRBD1. Germline-derived CDR1 and CDR2 are SEHNR and FQNEAQ (reference sequence). The CDR3 extends over 13 amino acids. V was clipped by 0 bases and J by 10 bases; unmatched bases: 3. The CDR3 sequence: CASSLARTGEQFF. DNA of the CDR3: TGTGCCAGCAGCTTAGCGCGGACAGGAGAGCAGTTCTTC. Complete variable domain (other parts from reference TRBV7-9 and TRBJ2-1): DTGVSQNPRHKITKRGQNVTFRCDPISEHNRLYWYRQTLGQGPEFLTYFQNEAQLEKSRLLSDRFSAERPKGSFSTLEIQRTEQGDSAMYLCASSLARTGEQFFGPGTRLTVL.

This clone was detected only a few times. V usage is TRBV6-6 and J usage is TRBJ1-2; the D gene is possibly TRBD1 (6 bases). V was clipped by 6 bases and J by 4 bases, with 15 bases between them. CDR1 and CDR2 (germline): MNHNY, SVGAGI (reference sequence). The CDR3 runs to 14 residues. The CDR3 nucleotides are TGTGCCAGCAGAGACATCACGGACAGCTATGGCTACACCTTC. The encoded protein is CASRDITDSYGYTF.

The V call is TRBV7-2, the J call TRBJ1-2; D is unresolved. V was shortened by 5 bases and J by 8 bases, with 21 bases between the two germline ends. Per germline, CDR1 SGHTA and CDR2 FQGNSA. This CDR3 has 15 residues. The chain's CDR3 is CASSPGAGRTEGYTF. The DNA for the CDR3 is TGTGCCAGCAGCCCCGGTGCAGGTAGAACGGAAGGCTACACCTTC.

J is TRBJ1-1 and V is TRBV30, with D hard to call. The germline gives CDR1 GTSNPN, CDR2 SVGIG (reference sequence). Deletions cut 1 base from V and 6 bases from J, with 6 bases between. This CDR3 comprises 11 residues. CDR3 sequence (DNA): TGTGCCTGGAGTGGAGTGGCTGAAGCTTTCTTT. Residues: CAWSGVAEAFF. The full variable domain, rest sourced from reference TRBV30 and TRBJ1-1, is SQTIHQWPATLVQPVGSPLSLECTVEGTSNPNLYWYRQAAGRGLQLLFYSVGIGQISSEVPQNLSASRPQDRQFILSSKKLLLSDSGFYLCAWSGVAEAFFGQGTRLTVV.

V usage is TRBV7-3 and J usage is TRBJ2-7; TRBD1 matches 11 bases. Per germline, CDR1 SGHTA and CDR2 FQGTGA. With V trimmed by 4 bases and J by 2 bases, 4 bases remained unmatched. The CDR3 contains 15 residues. In DNA, the CDR3 is TGTGCCAGCAGCTCCCCGGGACAGGGGGCCTACGAGCAGTACTTC. Encoded protein: CASSSPGQGAYEQYF.

The gene calls are TRBV9 and TRBJ2-7; D uncertain. The germline CDR1 and CDR2 sequences are SGDLS and YYNGEE. V was clipped by 0 bases and J by 2 bases, with 12 bases between them. The CDR3 sequence is 15 residues long. CDR3 coding DNA: TGTGCCAGCAGCGTAGGGGCAGACCCCCCCTACGAGCAGTACTTC. This codes for CASSVGADPPYEQYF. Full variable domain (missing parts from reference TRBV9 and TRBJ2-7): DSGVTQTPKHLITATGQRVTLRCSPRSGDLSVYWYQQSLDQGLQFLIQYYNGEERAKGNILERFSAQQFPDLHSELNLSSLELGDSALYFCASSVGADPPYEQYFGPGTRLTVT.

V and J are TRBV9 and TRBJ2-1, with 11 positions matching TRBD2. Germline-derived CDR1 and CDR2 are SGDLS and YYNGEE. Trimming at V came to 4 bases and at J to 6 bases, leaving 6 bases not matched to a gene. The CDR3 contains 15 residues. CDR3 DNA: TGTGCCAGCAGCCCCCAGGGACTAGCGGTCAATGAGCAGTTCTTC. Translated: CASSPQGLAVNEQFF.

This rearrangement joins TRBV5-1 to TRBJ1-2; D remains unclear. CDR1 and CDR2 (germline): SGHRS, YFSETQ. The CDR3 sequence is 16 residues long. V was clipped by 4 bases and J by 7 bases, with 23 bases between them. As DNA, the CDR3 is TGCGCCAGCAGCCAACCGAATCGAATTGGGGAGTTTGGCTACACCTTC. Its protein is CASSQPNRIGEFGYTF.

The chain is built from TRBV6-1 and TRBJ2-3, with D possibly being TRBD2 (5 bases). The CDR3 extends over 13 amino acids. In germline, CDR1 is MNHNS, CDR2 SASEGT. Trimming left V 1 base short and J 5 bases short, with 7 bases between. As DNA, the CDR3 is TGTGCCAGCAGTGAAGAGACTAAAGATACGCAGTATTTT. Translated, it gives CASSEETKDTQYF.

The chain carries TRBV2 and TRBJ1-4; weak D call: TRBD1 (5 bases). This CDR3 is built from 13 residues. V was pared by 6 bases and J by 8 bases, with 13 bases between. Germline values: CDR1 SNHLY, CDR2 FYNNEI. CDR3: CASSRTGVEKLFF. The DNA of the CDR3 is TGTGCCAGCAGCCGAACAGGAGTCGAAAAACTGTTTTTT. Full variable domain (outside the CDR3, taken from reference TRBV2 and TRBJ1-4): EPEVTQTPSHQVTQMGQEVILRCVPISNHLYFYWYRQILGQKVEFLVSFYNNEISEKSEIFDDQFSVERPDGSNFTLKIRSTKLEDSAMYFCASSRTGVEKLFFGSGTQLSVL.